Listed here are 23 T cell receptor beta chains from one sample, sequenced in a study of regulatory T cells in long-lasting Graves disease. Construction of TCR beta libraries relied on iRepertoire HTBI primers and on Arm-PCR targeting CDR3 regions. TCRdb re-called the multiplex PCR reads with MiXCR, one entry per CDR3 protein. This table holds more than 400,000 distinct CDR3 sequences, 16% found once. Time point meaning: newly diagnosed GD, antithyroid drugs for less than 3 months. PBMCs were the source of the RNA used for TCR sequencing. These data are also associated with another study on T cells in Graves' hyperthyroidism and ophthalmopathy.

Sequenced material: peripheral blood mononuclear cells (PBMCs), taken at new diagnosis, from a patient treated with antithyroid drugs. Source of these receptors: a man aged 35 to 55 with Graves disease.

There are many counts of this clonotype. The genes are TRBV2 and TRBJ2-1; a possible D gene is TRBD2 (6 bases). Trimming left V 6 bases short and J 5 bases short, with 8 bases between. The length of the CDR3 is 12 residues. CDR1 SNHLY and CDR2 FYNNEI come from the germline V gene. The CDR3 nucleotides read TGTGCCAGCAGCGGGAGTAACAATGAGCAGTTCTTC. Protein sequence: CASSGSNNEQFF.

The chain has TRBV30 and TRBJ2-5; D might be TRBD2 (6 bases). CDR1 and CDR2 from the germline V gene are GTSNPN and SVGIG (reference sequence). V lost 1 base and J 5 bases, leaving 14 bases between the germline ends. The CDR3 spans 14 residues. The CDR3 DNA is TGTGCCTGGAGTGGGCTAGCGCTGGTGGAGACCCAGTACTTC. Its translation is CAWSGLALVETQYF.

Of note for this clonotype: A much larger clone lies a single base off, so this may be a read error. The rearrangement uses TRBV27 and TRBJ1-5; tentative D call: TRBD1 (5 bases). The V end was cut by 5 bases, the J end by 4 bases, with 15 bases between. The germline gives CDR1 MNHEY, CDR2 SMNVEV (reference sequence). CDR3 length equals 15 residues. Here the CDR3 reads CASSDGGSVNQPQHF. The DNA of the CDR3 is TGTGCCAGCAGTGATGGGGGATCGGTAAATCAGCCCCAGCATTTT.

The chain has TRBV11-2 and TRBJ1-4; D is possibly TRBD1 (6 bases). This CDR3 comprises 14 residues. Germline CDR1 SGHAT, CDR2 FQNNGV. Trimming cost V 2 bases and J 7 bases, with 11 bases left between them. The CDR3 is CASSLSTGSEKLFF. CDR3 nucleotides: TGTGCCAGCAGCTTATCCACAGGGAGTGAAAAACTGTTTTTT.

This clonotype came up many times. V is TRBV2 and J is TRBJ1-5; 10 positions agree with TRBD1. CDR1 is SNHLY and CDR2 is FYNNEI in the germline V gene. The CDR3 covers 14 residues. Trimming took 5 bases from V and 6 from J; bases not matched to a gene: 4. The CDR3 here is CASSTDRGLQPQHF. The DNA of the CDR3 is TGTGCCAGCAGTACCGACAGGGGGCTTCAGCCCCAGCATTTT.

This clonotype was found many times. The chain employs TRBV24-1 and TRBJ2-1; TRBD1 agrees at 7 bases. The CDR3 covers 15 residues. V lost 3 bases, J lost 7 bases, and 8 bases stayed unmatched. Per the germline V gene, CDR1 is KGHDR and CDR2 is SFDVKD. The CDR3 coding sequence is TGTGCCACCAGTGATCTGAGGGGGCAGTTAAATGAGCAGTTCTTC. This translates into CATSDLRGQLNEQFF.

The V and J genes are TRBV5-1 and TRBJ2-3; weak D call: TRBD1 (6 bases). Germline V CDR1 and CDR2: SGHRS, YFSETQ. The V gene lost 6 bases and the J gene lost 2 bases, with 16 bases spanning the gap. This CDR3 is 15 amino acids long. CDR3 region: CASTLSGQYTDTQYF. CDR3 DNA: TGCGCCAGCACCTTATCTGGACAGTACACAGATACGCAGTATTTT. Supplemented by reference TRBV5-1 and TRBJ2-3, the full variable domain reads KAGVTQTPRYLIKTRGQQVTLSCSPISGHRSVSWYQQTPGQGLQFLFEYFSETQRNKGNFPGRFSGRQFSNSRSEMNVSTLELGDSALYLCASTLSGQYTDTQYFGPGTRLTVL.

This clonotype has a count of ten or more. The chain carries TRBV28 and TRBJ2-1; no clear D gene. Germline V gene lookup returns CDR1 MDHEN and CDR2 SYDVKM. The germline V and J ends were trimmed by 6 bases and 5 bases, with 14 bases remaining between them. The CDR3 is made up of 14 amino acids. The CDR3 coding sequence is TGTGCCAGCAGACCCCTTGGATCGGACAATGAGCAGTTCTTC. Protein: CASRPLGSDNEQFF.

This clonotype came up many times. V is TRBV11-2 and J is TRBJ2-3, with 8 bases that match TRBD1. Germline CDR1 is SGHAT and CDR2 is FQNNGV. This CDR3 is 15 amino acids long. V shed 5 bases and J 1 base; nucleotides not matched to a gene: 5. Here the CDR3 DNA reads TGTGCCAGCAGCATCACAGGGGGAGGCACAGATACGCAGTATTTT. Translating it yields CASSITGGGTDTQYF. The full variable domain, its missing parts supplied by reference TRBV11-2 and TRBJ2-3, is EAGVAQSPRYKIIEKRQSVAFWCNPISGHATLYWYQQILGQGPKLLIQFQNNGVVDDSQLPKDRFSAERLKGVDSTLKIQPAKLEDSAVYLCASSITGGGTDTQYFGPGTRLTVL.

The sample holds one count of this clonotype. The J gene is TRBJ2-2, the V gene TRBV10-1; 9 bases are a match to TRBD2. This CDR3 comprises 18 residues. CDR1 and CDR2 (germline): WNHNN, SYGVQD (reference sequence). J gave up 1 base and V 2 bases, and 8 bases lay outside the gene matches. The CDR3 loop is CASSERDLSGRNTGELFF. The CDR3 DNA is TGCGCCAGCAGTGAGAGGGATCTTAGCGGGAGGAACACCGGGGAGCTGTTTTTT.

This clonotype was seen a few times. The chain combines TRBV7-3 with TRBJ2-7; D is ambiguous. This CDR3 region has 13 residues. The germline gives CDR1 SGHTA, CDR2 FQGTGA. V lost 0 bases to trimming and J lost 6 bases, with 9 bases between them. CDR3 DNA: TGTGCCAGCAGCTTAACGTTCAGTGGCGAGCAGTACTTC. Amino acids: CASSLTFSGEQYF.

This clonotype has more than one count but fewer than ten. The gene calls are TRBV24-1 and TRBJ2-5, with TRBD1 matching over 8 bases. The ends lost 3 bases at V and 5 bases at J; junction bases unmatched: 7. Germline loops: CDR1 KGHDR, CDR2 SFDVKD. This CDR3 comprises 15 residues. The CDR3 nucleotides read TGTGCCACCAGTGATGCCCAGGGGGCCGGGGAGACCCAGTACTTC. As protein: CATSDAQGAGETQYF.

This clonotype showed up many times. The chain has TRBV11-2 and TRBJ2-2; D gene unclear. The V end was cut by 5 bases, the J end by 6 bases, with 10 bases between. This CDR3 has 13 amino acids. Germline loops: CDR1 SGHAT, CDR2 FQNNGV. The CDR3 DNA is TGTGCCAGCAGCAAATCGGTGGCCGGGGAGCTGTTTTTT. It specifies CASSKSVAGELFF.

This clonotype was seen at least ten times. The chain couples TRBV12-3 or TRBV12-4 to TRBJ1-3; possible D gene TRBD1, 5 bases. This CDR3 has 14 amino acids. V was shortened by 6 bases and J by 1 base, with 10 bases between the two germline ends. The CDR3 DNA follows: TGTGCCAGCAGGGGACTGGGATCTGGAAACACCATATATTTT. Translation gives CASRGLGSGNTIYF.

V and J are TRBV6-2 or TRBV6-3 and TRBJ1-1; D gene ambiguous. This CDR3 has 13 amino acids. Deletions cut 4 bases from V and 1 base from J, with 7 bases between. CDR1 is MNHEY, CDR2 SVGEGT, per germline. The DNA for the CDR3 is TGTGCCAGCAGTTTGCCAGAGAACACTGAAGCTTTCTTT. Its translation: CASSLPENTEAFF.

This clonotype turned up a few times. This chain joins TRBV6-1 and TRBJ2-5; TRBD2 might be the D (5 bases). V shed 8 bases and J shed 0 bases, with 7 bases lying between them. CDR1 is MNHNS, CDR2 SASEGT, per germline. This CDR3 is built from 12 residues. The CDR3: CASGLYQETQYF. In DNA, the CDR3 is TGTGCCAGCGGACTGTACCAAGAGACCCAGTACTTC.

The genes are TRBV20-1 and TRBJ2-1; D unresolved. The CDR3 contains 14 residues. The germline gives CDR1 DFQATT, CDR2 SNEGSKA (reference sequence). V gave up 4 bases and J gave up 6 bases, with 16 bases separating them. CDR3 DNA sequence: TGCAGTGCTATGGGCCACAAGGGTGGCAATGAGCAGTTCTTC. Its translation: CSAMGHKGGNEQFF.

This clonotype was counted many times. This chain links TRBV2 with TRBJ2-5; 14 nucleotides match TRBD2. This CDR3 spans 14 amino acids. Germline assignment: CDR1 SNHLY and CDR2 FYNNEI. The V and J ends lost 7 bases and 4 bases, in that order; junction bases with no gene match: 2. In DNA form, the CDR3 reads TGTGCCAGCACGGGACTAGCGGGAGTAGAGACCCAGTACTTC. Amino acid sequence: CASTGLAGVETQYF. The whole variable domain, filled in from reference TRBV2 and TRBJ2-5, reads EPEVTQTPSHQVTQMGQEVILRCVPISNHLYFYWYRQILGQKVEFLVSFYNNEISEKSEIFDDQFSVERPDGSNFTLKIRSTKLEDSAMYFCASTGLAGVETQYFGPGTRLLVL.

This clonotype appeared many times. The rearrangement uses TRBV7-9 and TRBJ2-1, with 7 bases fitting TRBD2. CDR3 length: 17 residues. CDR1 SEHNR and CDR2 FQNEAQ come from the germline V gene (reference sequence). The V gene end was trimmed by 5 bases and the J gene end by 1 base; junction bases not matched to a gene: 11. CDR3 sequence reads: CASSPGSSGFSYNEQFF. The CDR3 DNA is TGTGCCAGCAGCCCTGGTAGTAGCGGGTTTTCCTACAATGAGCAGTTCTTC.

This clonotype has a count of ten or more. The V call is TRBV28, the J call TRBJ2-4, with D tentatively TRBD2 (5 bases). CDR3 size: 14 residues. V lost 2 bases and J 7 bases, leaving 12 bases between the germline ends. Germline values: CDR1 MDHEN, CDR2 SYDVKM. In DNA form, the CDR3 reads TGTGCCAGCAGTTTAGGACCCCGGAGGAACATTCAGTACTTC. Its translation is CASSLGPRRNIQYF.

Only one count was recorded for this clonotype. A read error is possible here, since a much larger clone lies one base away. The rearrangement uses TRBV6-1 and TRBJ1-2, with a possible D match to TRBD1 (5 bases). Trimming took off 6 bases at V and 5 bases at J, with 25 bases between the two ends. This CDR3 is built from 17 residues. In germline, CDR1 is MNHNS, CDR2 SASEGT. CDR3 DNA: TGTGCCAGCAGCAAAATCGGGACCGACACCGCTGTTTATGGCTACACCTTC. Translation gives CASSKIGTDTAVYGYTF.

The chain has TRBV20-1 and TRBJ2-7, with 10 bases lining up with TRBD1. Germline assignment: CDR1 DFQATT and CDR2 SNEGSKA (reference sequence). Unmatched junction bases numbered 11, after V lost 6 bases and J lost 3 bases. CDR3 length: 15 amino acids. The CDR3 bases are TGCAGTGCGACCCCCGGGACAGGGGACTACTACGAGCAGTACTTC. Translation: CSATPGTGDYYEQYF.

V is TRBV19 and J is TRBJ1-1; TRBD1 might be the D (5 bases). The germline CDR1 and CDR2 sequences are LNHDA and SQIVND (reference sequence). This CDR3 contains 14 residues. Between the trimmed V and J ends, which lost 9 bases and 4 bases, there was a span of 18 bases. In DNA, the CDR3 is TGTGCCAGCCTTAGATCGGGGCTGCTCACTGAAGCTTTCTTT. Its protein product is CASLRSGLLTEAFF.